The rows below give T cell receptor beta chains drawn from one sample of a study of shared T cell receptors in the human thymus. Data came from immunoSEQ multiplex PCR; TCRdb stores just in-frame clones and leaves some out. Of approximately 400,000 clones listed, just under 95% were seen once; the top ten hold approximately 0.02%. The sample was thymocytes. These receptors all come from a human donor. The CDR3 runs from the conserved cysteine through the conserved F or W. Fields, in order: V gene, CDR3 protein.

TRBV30,CAWSVEDIKAFF
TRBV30,CAWTFTEQETQYF
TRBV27,CASSLSSDRGTNYGYTF
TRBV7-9,CASRTSGTGNNEQFF
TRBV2,CASSVQGEDVSGANVLTF
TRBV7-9,CARIKGTGELFF
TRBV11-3,CASSLETTTRYNEQFF
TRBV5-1,CASSLGERGNYGYTF
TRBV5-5,CASSHDPNTEKLFF
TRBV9,CASSVAGNYGYTF
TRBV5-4,CASSWADTQYF
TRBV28,CASTLGGQNTEAFF
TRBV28,CASSLGDPGNQPQHF
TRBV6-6,CATLDRGNPTPFEAFF
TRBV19,CASRPTGSNEKLFF
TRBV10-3,CAIRAGTSGSSYNEQFF
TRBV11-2,CASSLGGRGQSIGEQFF
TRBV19,CASSPRSGDYGYTF
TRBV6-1,CASSDSDSKYNEQFF
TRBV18,CASSPGISGDSSYEQYF
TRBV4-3,CASSGQGEINEQFF
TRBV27,CASSFSGDEKLFF
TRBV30,CAWSSTNGGYPAGGPGNEQYF